A selection of T cell receptor beta chains follows, all from one sample in a study of T cells in Graves' hyperthyroidism and ophthalmopathy. TCRdb processed the multiplex PCR reads anew with MiXCR; each CDR3 protein has one entry. The sample lists some 600,000 distinct CDR3 sequences; approximately 14% were seen once. The source material was blood. These receptors originate from a young woman with Graves' hyperthyroidism that later progressed to Graves' ophthalmopathy. Both conserved end residues are part of each CDR3. D genes are given only for firm matches. The size entry is marked missing in some rows and otherwise reads once, few, many or a size class.

-	TRBJ1-1	many	TRBV14	CASSQELKTAFF	TGTGCCAGCAGCCAAGAGCTTAAAACGGCTTTCTTT
-	TRBJ1-2	many	TRBV12-3/TRBV12-4	CASRREGMLGYTF	TGTGCCAGCAGACGAGAGGGGATGCTTGGCTACACCTTC
-	TRBJ2-1	few	TRBV20-1	CSAHNEQFF	TGCAGTGCTCACAATGAGCAGTTCTTC
TRBD1	TRBJ2-1	few	TRBV11-1	CACSLGGHGQFF	TGTGCCTGCAGCTTAGGGGGCCACGGGCAGTTCTTC
-	TRBJ1-5	many	TRBV12-3/TRBV12-4	CASTHPRRLDQPQHF	TGTGCCAGCACCCACCCCCGACGGCTCGATCAGCCCCAGCATTTT
-	TRBJ1-2	many	TRBV6-1	CASSGGRLASSPTF	TGTGCCAGCAGTGGGGGCCGACTAGCGAGCTCACCCACCTTC
-	TRBJ1-2	few	TRBV5-1	CASSLVSSGDYGYTF	TGCGCCAGCAGCTTGGTCTCGTCCGGAGACTATGGCTACACCTTC
TRBD1	TRBJ1-1	many	TRBV3-1	CASARGGYTEAFF	TGTGCCAGCGCCAGGGGGGGGTACACTGAAGCTTTCTTT
TRBD1	TRBJ2-2	few	TRBV18	CASSPYGTGPNTGELFF	TGTGCCAGCTCACCATACGGGACAGGCCCGAACACCGGGGAGCTGTTTTTT
-	TRBJ1-1	many	TRBV30	CAWSVRGAGSTEAFF	TGTGCCTGGAGTGTACGGGGCGCGGGAAGCACTGAAGCTTTCTTT
-	TRBJ2-1	many	TRBV20-1	CSARQESSYNEQFF	TGCAGTGCCAGACAGGAGAGCTCCTACAATGAGCAGTTCTTC
-	TRBJ2-5	many	TRBV7-8	CASSLGPAPPETQYF	TGTGCCAGCAGCTTAGGGCCAGCGCCCCCAGAGACCCAGTACTTC
TRBD1	TRBJ2-2	many	TRBV2	CASSERRPGGEHGELFF	TGTGCCAGCAGTGAAAGAAGGCCAGGGGGCGAGCACGGGGAGCTGTTTTTT
-	TRBJ2-3	few	TRBV9	CASSVRRVNTDTQYF	TGTGCCAGCAGCGTGAGGCGCGTAAACACAGATACGCAGTATTTT
TRBD2	TRBJ2-2	many	TRBV6-5	CASSYSMGTRGTGELFF	TGTGCCAGCAGTTACTCGATGGGGACTAGGGGCACCGGGGAGCTGTTTTTT
-	TRBJ1-4	many	TRBV5-1	CASSLPGVNEKLFF	TGCGCCAGCAGCTTACCTGGGGTTAATGAAAAACTGTTTTTT
-	TRBJ1-3	few	TRBV2	CASSDPSEVKAGNTIYF	TGTGCCAGCAGTGACCCCTCGGAAGTTAAGGCTGGAAACACCATATATTTT
-	TRBJ2-7	many	TRBV24-1	CATSDPNGDEQYF	TGTGCCACCAGTGATCCAAATGGCGACGAGCAGTACTTC
-	TRBJ1-1	many	TRBV28	CASSLDLSGMNTEAFF	TGTGCCAGCAGTTTAGACCTGAGCGGAATGAACACTGAAGCTTTCTTT
TRBD1	TRBJ1-4	-	TRBV19	CASSDLAGGSEKLFF	TGTGCCAGTAGTGACCTGGCAGGGGGGAGTGAAAAACTGTTTTTT
-	TRBJ1-1	few	TRBV6-2/TRBV6-3	CASSYNRLRTEAFF	TGTGCCAGCAGTTACAACAGACTTAGGACTGAAGCTTTCTTT
-	TRBJ2-2	many	TRBV19	CASSKGNLNTGELFF	TGTGCCAGTAGTAAGGGGAATCTCAACACCGGGGAGCTGTTTTTT
-	TRBJ2-5	-	TRBV5-1	CASSLPLSAIQETQYF	TGCGCCAGCAGCTTGCCCCTTTCGGCGATTCAAGAGACCCAGTACTTC
-	TRBJ2-3	few	TRBV30	CASSKGATSTDTQYF	TGTGCCAGTAGTAAAGGGGCGACTAGCACAGATACGCAGTATTTT
TRBD2	TRBJ2-7	few	TRBV6-2/TRBV6-3	CASSYGGGDEQYF	TGTGCCAGCAGTTACGGGGGAGGGGACGAGCAGTACTTC
TRBD2	TRBJ2-5	many	TRBV27	CASSYGGGAQYF	TGTGCCAGCAGTTACGGTGGGGGGGCCCAGTACTTC
TRBD2	TRBJ2-2	-	TRBV5-1	CASRPSGGQWAGELFF	TGCGCCAGCAGGCCTTCGGGAGGGCAATGGGCCGGGGAGCTGTTTTTT
-	TRBJ1-1	-	TRBV3-1	CASSQVRNNIPLRATEAFF	TGTGCCAGCAGCCAAGTCAGAAATAATATACCACTCCGTGCCACTGAAGCTTTCTTT
TRBD2	TRBJ2-5	-	TRBV19	CASSQPGLAGGEEYF	TGTGCCAGTAGTCAGCCGGGACTAGCGGGAGGGGAAGAGTACTTC
TRBD2	TRBJ2-3	many	TRBV6-5	CASSYSKSGRDTDTQYF	TGTGCCAGCAGTTACTCGAAGAGCGGGAGGGACACAGATACGCAGTATTTT
-	TRBJ2-1	-	TRBV6-2/TRBV6-3	CASGKWNNEQFF	TGTGCCAGCGGTAAGTGGAACAATGAGCAGTTCTTC
-	TRBJ2-5	many	TRBV11-3	CASSLDGQTQYF	TGTGCCAGCAGCTTAGATGGGCAGACCCAGTACTTC
-	TRBJ2-7	many	TRBV15	CATSPRARDYEQYF	TGTGCCACCAGCCCCAGGGCCAGGGACTACGAGCAGTACTTC
-	TRBJ2-3	many	TRBV11-3	CASSSTGTQYF	TGTGCCAGCAGCTCTACCGGGACGCAGTATTTT
TRBD2	TRBJ2-7	few	TRBV13	CASSQFPSGQTYEQYF	TGTGCCAGCAGCCAATTTCCTAGCGGCCAGACCTACGAGCAGTACTTC
-	TRBJ1-5	many	TRBV10-3	CAIRATGGEDQPQHF	TGTGCCATCAGGGCAACGGGGGGTGAGGATCAGCCCCAGCATTTT
TRBD2	TRBJ2-2	many	TRBV7-9	CASSLGLVGGRSGELFF	TGTGCCAGCAGCTTAGGCCTCGTCGGCGGGAGGTCCGGGGAGCTGTTTTTT
TRBD2	TRBJ2-1	many	TRBV12-3/TRBV12-4	CASGPSGRAYNEQFF	TGTGCCAGCGGTCCGAGCGGGAGGGCCTACAATGAGCAGTTCTTC
-	TRBJ2-1	-	TRBV27	CASSLNSRVEQFF	TGTGCCAGCAGTTTAAATTCTAGGGTTGAGCAGTTCTTC
-	TRBJ1-3	-	TRBV12-3/TRBV12-4	CASSLEFSGNTVYF	TGTGCCAGCAGTTTAGAATTCTCTGGAAACACCGTATATTTT
-	TRBJ2-3	-	TRBV6-2/TRBV6-3	CASSWGSGNTQYF	TGTGCCAGCAGTTGGGGATCCGGGAATACGCAGTATTTT
-	TRBJ2-5	few	TRBV19	CASSIVPLRETQYF	TGTGCCAGTAGTATAGTTCCTCTGAGGGAGACCCAGTACTTC